The present T cell receptor beta chain was sequenced within a study of PD-1 blockade in mismatch repair-deficient tumors. Clones were read by immunoSEQ multiplex PCR, and TCRdb kept only the in-frame ones, dropping some. The repertoire has 30,000 to 45,000 clones, roughly 83% of them found once; the top ten carry approximately 1.1%. PCR or immunohistochemistry showed mismatch repair deficiency in every enrolled patient. This clone has a handful of counts. Specimen: PBMCs, collected less than 40 weeks after starting pembrolizumab. This receptor was obtained from an adult with mismatch repair-deficient cancer.

In DNA, the CDR3 is TGTGCCAGCTCATTCTATAGCGGGGCGCCTTACGAGCAGTACTTC. Its translation: CASSFYSGAPYEQYF. The V call is TRBV18, the J call TRBJ2-7, with TRBD2 identical over 8 bases. Germline V gene lookup returns CDR1 KGHSH and CDR2 LQKENI. The CDR3 totals 15 residues. The J segment lost 4 bases and the V segment lost 5 bases, leaving 10 bases of the junction unmatched.